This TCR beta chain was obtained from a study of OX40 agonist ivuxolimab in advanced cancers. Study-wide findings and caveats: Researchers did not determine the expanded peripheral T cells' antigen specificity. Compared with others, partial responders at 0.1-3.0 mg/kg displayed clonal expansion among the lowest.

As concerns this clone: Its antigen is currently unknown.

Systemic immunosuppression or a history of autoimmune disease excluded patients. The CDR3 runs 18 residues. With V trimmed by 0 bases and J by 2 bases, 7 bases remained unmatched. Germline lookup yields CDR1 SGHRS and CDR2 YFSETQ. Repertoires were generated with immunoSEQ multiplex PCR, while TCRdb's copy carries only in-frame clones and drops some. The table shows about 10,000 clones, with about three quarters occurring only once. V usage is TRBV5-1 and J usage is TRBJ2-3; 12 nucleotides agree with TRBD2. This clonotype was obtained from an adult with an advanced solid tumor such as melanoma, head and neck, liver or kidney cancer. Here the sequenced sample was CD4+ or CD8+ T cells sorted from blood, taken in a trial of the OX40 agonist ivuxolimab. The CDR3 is CASSLEGLAGGITDTQYF. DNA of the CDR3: TGCGCCAGCAGCTTGGAAGGGCTAGCGGGAGGGATCACAGATACGCAGTATTTT.